This T cell receptor beta chain was profiled in a study of monozygotic twins with inflammatory bowel disease. Study findings and constraints: Repertoire similarity was not found to differ between concordant and discordant twins, possibly from limited power.

The CDR3 sequence is 11 residues long. Germline V gene data show CDR1 as DFQATT and CDR2 as SNEGSKA (reference sequence). About this clonotype itself: Its matching antigen is unknown.

TCRdb re-analyzed the 5' RACE reads; it lists each CDR3 protein once, without DNA. This sample's table reports about 130,000 distinct CDR3 sequences. The rearrangement links TRBV20-1 to TRBJ1-1; the D call from TCRdb, TRBD1, cannot be confirmed without DNA. Material for sequencing was blood. The sequence came from a human donor with ulcerative colitis or Crohn's disease, or a healthy co-twin of an affected twin (not recorded which). The CDR3 loop is CSAQTGGEAFF.